These T cell receptor beta chains were read from a single sample in a study of regulatory T cells in long-lasting Graves disease. TCRdb called the multiplex PCR reads again in MiXCR, with one record for every CDR3 protein. The sample holds 500,000 or so distinct CDR3 sequences, roughly 16% seen once. This sample was also put to use in a study of T cells in Graves' hyperthyroidism and ophthalmopathy.

The starting material was peripheral blood mononuclear cells (PBMCs), obtained at new diagnosis, from a patient treated with antithyroid drugs. These receptors originate from a man in his forties or fifties with Graves disease. Both conserved end residues are part of each CDR3. The D gene is left open where the match is weak. Some rows mark clone size as missing; the rest say once, few, many or name a class of expanded clone.

abundance,j_gene,d_gene,v_gene,CDR3aa,CDR3nt
-,TRBJ2-7,TRBD2,TRBV5-4,CASRKSGLAGANEQYF,TGTGCCAGCAGGAAGTCGGGACTAGCGGGCGCCAACGAGCAGTACTTC
-,TRBJ2-2,TRBD1,TRBV19,CASSSRQGITGELFF,TGTGCCAGTAGCAGTAGACAGGGTATCACCGGGGAGCTGTTTTTT
many,TRBJ2-6,-,TRBV28,CASTPGGAGANVLTF,TGTGCCAGCACCCCTGGCGGGGCTGGGGCCAACGTCCTGACCTTC
-,TRBJ2-7,-,TRBV5-5,CASSLAGATYEQYF,TGTGCCAGCAGCTTGGCGGGGGCCACCTACGAGCAGTACTTC
-,TRBJ1-2,-,TRBV9,CASSAQGGYGYTF,TGTGCCAGCAGCGCTCAGGGTGGCTATGGCTACACCTTC
-,TRBJ1-4,-,TRBV6-1,CASTEGGANEKLFF,TGTGCCAGCACCGAGGGTGGAGCTAATGAAAAACTGTTTTTT
-,TRBJ2-3,-,TRBV6-5,CASSYDRSTDTQYF,TGTGCCAGCAGTTACGACAGAAGCACAGATACGCAGTATTTT
few,TRBJ1-5,-,TRBV28,CATSSSNQPQHF,TGTGCCACCAGCAGCAGCAATCAGCCCCAGCATTTT
few,TRBJ1-2,TRBD1,TRBV30,CAWEGQGRGYTF,TGTGCCTGGGAGGGACAGGGACGCGGCTACACCTTC
few,TRBJ2-1,TRBD2,TRBV19,CASSTVAGGYNEQFF,TGTGCCAGTAGTACCGTAGCGGGAGGGTACAATGAGCAGTTCTTC
few,TRBJ2-5,TRBD2,TRBV7-9,CASSPGTSWMGNQETQYF,TGTGCCAGCAGCCCTGGGACTAGTTGGATGGGGAACCAAGAGACCCAGTACTTC
many,TRBJ2-3,-,TRBV5-1,CASSSQLTDTQYF,TGCGCCAGCAGCTCCCAGCTCACAGATACGCAGTATTTT
many,TRBJ2-2,TRBD1,TRBV30,CAWSRIGQGWAGELFF,TGTGCCTGGAGCAGGATCGGACAGGGGTGGGCCGGGGAGCTGTTTTTT
-,TRBJ2-7,-,TRBV20-1,CSASGQRDNYGQYF,TGCAGTGCTAGTGGCCAAAGGGATAACTACGGGCAGTACTTC
-,TRBJ1-2,TRBD1,TRBV29-1,CSVEVWDRGGGYTF,TGCAGCGTTGAAGTCTGGGACAGGGGGGGAGGCTACACCTTC
many,TRBJ2-7,TRBD1,TRBV29-1,CSVESGGSYEQYF,TGCAGCGTTGAATCAGGGGGCTCCTACGAGCAGTACTTC
few,TRBJ2-6,-,TRBV7-9,CASSQFLSSGANVLTF,TGTGCCAGCAGCCAATTTTTAAGCTCTGGGGCCAACGTCCTGACTTTC
few,TRBJ2-2,-,TRBV24-1,CATSSGTGELFF,TGTGCCACTAGCAGCGGCACCGGGGAGCTGTTTTTT